This paragraph reports one TCR beta chain. This CDR3 region has 12 residues. Germline CDR1 GTSNPN, CDR2 SVGIG (reference sequence). V was cut by 4 bases and J by 0 bases, with 7 bases left in between. TCRdb reprocessed the PCR reads via MiXCR. The repertoire consists of about 23,000 clones, with just over 20% occurring once and the leading ten covering roughly 28%. All patients were untreated before thyroid surgery. These data originate in a study of metastatic and nonmetastatic thyroid tumors. The sample consisted of blood. The sequence derives from a female donor with papillary thyroid cancer or a benign thyroid nodule (not recorded which). Some clones in this sample may be carry-over from other donors' samples. This chain connects TRBV30 to TRBJ2-7; no clear D. CDR3 loop: CAWTGSSYEQYF. For the CDR3, the DNA is TGTGCCTGGACAGGAAGCTCCTACGAGCAGTACTTC.